The clone carrying this TCR beta chain showed up just a few times. This record belongs to a study of T-cell reconstitution after alpha-beta-depleted transplantation in children. The CDR3 is 14 residues long. Per germline, CDR1 SGHTA and CDR2 FQGNSA. V dropped 5 bases and J dropped 3 bases, with 13 bases sitting between them. Preparing the TCRbeta library involved the use of unique molecular identifiers. TCRdb fed the PCR reads into MiXCR, producing one record per CDR3 protein. The sample lists over 70,000 distinct CDR3 sequences, roughly an eighth occurring once. The sequenced sample was PBMCs from the stem cell graft donor, obtained from the stem cell graft. This clonotype was sampled from a human donor who donated a stem cell graft to a child with inherited bone marrow failure. This rearrangement joins TRBV7-2 to TRBJ1-2; perhaps TRBD1 as D (6 bases). This CDR3 reads CASSLGQRHYGYTF. For the CDR3, the DNA is TGTGCCAGCAGCCTAGGACAGCGACACTATGGCTACACCTTC.